This TCR beta chain is drawn from a study of T cells in Graves' hyperthyroidism and ophthalmopathy. Study-wide results and limits: In the blood, most expanded thyroid clonotypes above 0.001 appeared as well.

The CDR3 totals 17 residues. CDR1 is SGHVS, CDR2 FQNEAQ, per germline. Trimming took 6 bases from V and 0 from J, leaving 21 bases between them. The investigators amplified TCR beta CDR3 regions from RNA transcripts. Initially, a first-round RT-PCR of the TCR CDR3 employed the HTBI primer set. TCRdb passed the multiplex PCR reads through MiXCR, listing each CDR3 protein once. The sample carries about 690,000 distinct CDR3 sequences, 17% recorded once. Details on this clonotype: What it binds is not known.

Hyperthyroidism in the patients, aged 18 to 65, was newly diagnosed and under 2 months in duration. Criteria for exclusion of patients were uncontrolled infection, other autoimmune disease, pregnancy or lactation. Cells are PBMCs isolated from around 9.4 ml of fresh blood. The sample was blood. The V call is TRBV7-8, the J call TRBJ2-7, with D possibly called TRBD1 or TRBD2 (5 bases each). This sequence was found in a man aged 45-65 years with Graves' hyperthyroidism. The chain's CDR3 is CASSRSLSGLSSYEQYF. The CDR3 bases are TGTGCCAGCAGTCGATCTCTGTCGGGGCTGAGCTCCTACGAGCAGTACTTC.